Shown below are 26 T cell receptor beta chains from a single sample sequenced in a study of CXCR3-negative and CXCR3-positive naive CD8 T cells. With UMI labels, 5' RACE was used to prepare the TRB cDNA libraries. Using the 5' RACE reads, TCRdb records one entry per CDR3 protein without DNA. Found here are 100,000 to 150,000 distinct CDR3 sequences; the top ten clones hold 0.29%. Sequencing input: naive CXCR3- CD8+ T cells from blood. The subset here: CD45RO-CCR7+CD27+CD95- naive CD8+ T cells lacking CXCR3 (TNR3-). These TCRs come from a human donor in good health. Some clones in this sample may be carry-over from other donors' samples.

The gene calls are TRBV4-1 and TRBJ1-5; the D gene TCRdb calls, TRBD1, cannot be checked with no DNA. Germline V gene lookup returns CDR1 MGHRA and CDR2 YSYEKL. This CDR3 comprises 15 residues. CDR3 protein: CASSQEGAEGQPQHF.

J is TRBJ1-1 and V is TRBV19. This CDR3 is 13 amino acids long. The germline CDR1 and CDR2 sequences are LNHDA and SQIVND (reference sequence). CDR3 loop: CASRAGGNTEAFF. Full variable domain (outside the CDR3, taken from reference TRBV19 and TRBJ1-1): DGGITQSPKYLFRKEGQNVTLSCEQNLNHDAMYWYRQDPGQGLRLIYYSQIVNDFQKGDIAEGYSVSREKKESFPLTVTSAQKNPTAFYLCASRAGGNTEAFFGQGTRLTVV.

V is TRBV7-9 and J is TRBJ2-5; TCRdb selects TRBD1, and the lack of DNA leaves this call unchecked. This CDR3 spans 15 amino acids. Per germline, CDR1 SEHNR and CDR2 FQNEAQ (reference sequence). The CDR3 region is CASSPPGGDQETQYF.

The chain couples TRBV28 to TRBJ1-5. Germline lookup yields CDR1 MDHEN and CDR2 SYDVKM. The CDR3 covers 15 residues. CDR3 in amino acids: CASGSRGLVTQPQHF. Together with reference TRBV28 and TRBJ1-5, the CDR3 gives the full variable domain: DVKVTQSSRYLVKRTGEKVFLECVQDMDHENMFWYRQDPGLGLRLIYFSYDVKMKEKGDIPEGYSVSREKKERFSLILESASTNQTSMYLCASGSRGLVTQPQHFGDGTRLSIL.

J is TRBJ2-1 and V is TRBV29-1; with no DNA, the TCRdb D assignment of TRBD1 cannot be verified. Germline V CDR1 and CDR2: SQVTM, ANQGSEA. The CDR3 runs to 17 residues. This CDR3 is CSVHSTEGRGAYNEQFF.

The chain carries TRBV15 and TRBJ2-5; checking the TCRdb D call of TRBD1 is not possible without DNA. The CDR3 has 16 amino acids. Germline V lookup: CDR1 LNHNV, CDR2 YYDKDF (reference sequence). The CDR3 loop is CATSSRPLTAQGTQYF.

The genes are TRBV4-3 and TRBJ1-1; no DNA is available, so the TRBD1 call from TCRdb remains unchecked. The CDR3 runs 14 residues. Germline CDR1 reads LGHNA; CDR2 reads YSLEER. CDR3 protein: CASSQPTENTEAFF.

The chain carries TRBV7-9 and TRBJ1-2. Per germline, CDR1 SEHNR and CDR2 FQNEAQ (reference sequence). This CDR3 is built from 13 residues. The CDR3 here is CASSLAGNYGYTF.

The chain couples TRBV7-8 to TRBJ2-7. The length of the CDR3 is 13 residues. The germline V gene has CDR1 SGHVS and CDR2 FQNEAQ. This CDR3 is CASSPNFENEQYF.

The gene calls are TRBV14 and TRBJ2-7. The CDR3 length is 15 residues. CDR1 and CDR2 from the germline V gene are SGHDN and FVKESK. The CDR3 loop reads CASSQGGSNWDEQYF.

V is TRBV9 and J is TRBJ2-7; with no DNA, the TCRdb D assignment of TRBD1 cannot be verified. The CDR3 spans 15 residues. Germline V gene lookup returns CDR1 SGDLS and CDR2 YYNGEE. The CDR3 region is CASSPSGQGLVEQYF.

The rearrangement links TRBV4-2 to TRBJ1-1; TCRdb indicates TRBD1, and absent DNA this call remains unverified. In germline, CDR1 is LGHNA, CDR2 YNFKEQ. CDR3 length: 16 residues. CDR3 region: CASSQVPGSVNTEAFF.

The chain links TRBV25-1 to TRBJ2-7; no DNA is available, so the TRBD2 call from TCRdb remains unchecked. The germline V gene has CDR1 MGHDK and CDR2 SYGVNS. The CDR3 totals 16 residues. The CDR3 reads CASSDHKTSGDYEKYF.

The chain carries TRBV14 and TRBJ2-6. CDR3 length: 11 residues. The germline CDR1 and CDR2 sequences are SGHDN and FVKESK. The CDR3 sequence is CAISGANVLTF. Combining the CDR3 with reference TRBV14 and TRBJ2-6 gives the whole variable domain EAGVTQFPSHSVIEKGQTVTLRCDPISGHDNLYWYRRVMGKEIKFLLHFVKESKQDESGMPNNRFLAERTGGTYSTLKVQPAELEDSGVYFCAISGANVLTFGAGSRLTVL.

This chain connects TRBV7-2 to TRBJ2-3; TCRdb indicates TRBD2, and absent DNA this call remains unverified. The germline CDR1 and CDR2 sequences are SGHTA and FQGNSA. CDR3 length equals 15 residues. The CDR3 loop is CASSLVVSGTDTQYF. Filled out from reference TRBV7-2 and TRBJ2-3, the complete variable domain reads GAGVSQSPSNKVTEKGKDVELRCDPISGHTALYWYRQSLGQGLEFLIYFQGNSAPDKSGLPSDRFSAERTGGSVSTLTIQRTQQEDSAVYLCASSLVVSGTDTQYFGPGTRLTVL.

V usage is TRBV20-1 and J usage is TRBJ2-7. The germline V gene encodes CDR1 DFQATT and CDR2 SNEGSKA (reference sequence). This CDR3 comprises 14 residues. The CDR3 here is CSARPTGGTYEQYF.

J is TRBJ2-1 and V is TRBV11-2. The CDR3 spans 14 residues. Germline V gene data show CDR1 as SGHAT and CDR2 as FQNNGV. The CDR3 sequence: CASSLSTVTDEQFF.

The rearrangement joins TRBV10-3 to TRBJ2-7; checking the TCRdb D call of TRBD1 is not possible without DNA. Germline V CDR1 and CDR2: ENHRY, SYGVKD. There are 14 residues in the CDR3. The CDR3 region is CATRSTGDGYEQYF.

This chain links TRBV5-1 with TRBJ2-1; without DNA, the TCRdb call of TRBD2 cannot be checked. The CDR3 runs 13 residues. The germline V gene encodes CDR1 SGHRS and CDR2 YFSETQ. The CDR3: CASSFKRDDEQFF. Using reference TRBV5-1 and TRBJ2-1 for the parts outside the CDR3, the full variable domain is KAGVTQTPRYLIKTRGQQVTLSCSPISGHRSVSWYQQTPGQGLQFLFEYFSETQRNKGNFPGRFSGRQFSNSRSEMNVSTLELGDSALYLCASSFKRDDEQFFGPGTRLTVL.

The chain employs TRBV4-3 and TRBJ2-5; there is no DNA to check the TCRdb D call of TRBD1. Germline assignment: CDR1 LGHNA and CDR2 YSLEER. The CDR3 extends over 16 amino acids. The CDR3 sequence is CASSQGTDKAQETQYF.

The chain joins TRBV12-3 or TRBV12-4 to TRBJ2-2; the D call of TRBD1 rests on TCRdb alone, since no DNA is present to check it. The CDR3 is made up of 16 amino acids. The CDR3 loop reads CASSPGGGGWTGELFF.

The rearrangement links TRBV4-3 to TRBJ1-4; TCRdb picks TRBD1, but there is no DNA to check that call. This CDR3 spans 15 amino acids. Germline V CDR1 and CDR2: LGHNA, YSLEER. The CDR3 is CASSQAPQGSQKLFF.

V gene TRBV7-9 combines with J gene TRBJ1-2; TCRdb's D gene call, TRBD1, goes unchecked for lack of DNA. The CDR3 spans 16 residues. The germline V gene has CDR1 SEHNR and CDR2 FQNEAQ (reference sequence). CDR3 protein: CASSHQGQGANYGYTF.

The rearrangement joins TRBV29-1 to TRBJ2-7; absent DNA, TCRdb's TRBD1 call cannot be checked. The CDR3 has 14 amino acids. Per germline, CDR1 SQVTM and CDR2 ANQGSEA. The chain's CDR3 is CSVEVAGRVYEQYF.

The chain is built from TRBV7-9 and TRBJ1-5; the D call of TRBD1 rests on TCRdb alone, since no DNA is present to check it. The CDR3 has 17 amino acids. From germline, CDR1 is SEHNR and CDR2 FQNEAQ (reference sequence). CDR3 sequence reads: CASSLVGQGALGQPQHF.

CDR3 in amino acids: CASSHKLRTGGLSYEQYF. V and J are TRBV3-1 and TRBJ2-7; TCRdb indicates TRBD1, and absent DNA this call remains unverified. Germline CDR1 and CDR2: LGHDT and YNNKEL (reference sequence). The CDR3 runs to 18 residues.